This T cell receptor beta chain emerged from a study of shared clonotypes between healthy human individuals. Trimming pared 0 bases from V and 4 bases from J, leaving 12 bases between. This CDR3 is built from 15 residues. In germline, CDR1 is LNHNV, CDR2 YYDKDF (reference sequence). Data came from immunoSEQ multiplex PCR; TCRdb stores just in-frame clones and leaves some out. Seen here are roughly 2 million clones, 90% to 95% observed once, and the top ten hold roughly 0.13%. The V gene is TRBV15, the J gene TRBJ1-2; D might be TRBD1 (6 bases). Sequenced: naive CD4+ T cells sorted from blood. The subset was: CD45RA+ positively selected. The sequence derives from a man younger than 30 in good health. The CDR3 coding sequence is TGTGCCACCAGCAGAGATTCGGCAGGGGTCTATGGCTACACCTTC. Protein sequence: CATSRDSAGVYGYTF.